These T cell receptor beta chains were read from a single sample in a study of shared clonotypes between healthy human individuals. Assay: immunoSEQ multiplex PCR; the TCRdb copy retains only in-frame clones and omits some. Altogether 700,000 or so clones are present, 72% being singletons, with the ten largest covering approximately 1.8%. The source material was memory CD4+ T cells sorted from blood. The receptor set was obtained from a woman in her twenties or thirties in good health. The CDR3 runs from the conserved cysteine through the conserved F or W. The D gene is left open where the match is weak. Expanded clones get a size class; other rows say once, few or many, or leave the size out.

J gene | clone size | D gene | V gene | CDR3 protein | CDR3 DNA
TRBJ2-7 | - | - | TRBV11-2 | CASSVGNIITYEQYF | TGTGCCAGCAGCGTAGGAAACATTATAACCTACGAGCAGTACTTC
TRBJ2-2 | - | - | TRBV5-1 | CASSEGQSTGELFF | TGCGCCAGCAGTGAAGGACAAAGCACCGGGGAGCTGTTTTTT
TRBJ2-7 | - | - | TRBV29-1 | CSASGTPKGEQYF | TGCAGCGCCTCCGGGACACCCAAGGGAGAGCAGTACTTC
TRBJ1-2 | - | TRBD1 | TRBV11-1 | CASSHGQENYGYTF | TGTGCCAGCAGCCATGGACAGGAGAACTATGGCTACACCTTC
TRBJ1-4 | once | TRBD1 | TRBV4-1 | CASSQGQGQGQKGKLFF | TGCGCCAGCAGCCAAGGCCAGGGACAGGGCCAAAAAGGAAAACTGTTTTTT
TRBJ1-5 | - | TRBD1 | TRBV10-3 | CATKASGGSSNQPQHF | TGTGCCACCAAGGCGTCAGGGGGAAGTAGCAATCAGCCCCAGCATTTT
TRBJ1-2 | once | - | TRBV5-6 | CASIRMSTDYGYTF | TGTGCCAGCATCCGGATGTCTACAGATTATGGCTACACCTTC
TRBJ2-3 | - | TRBD2 | TRBV5-6 | CASSLRITSGFPDTQYF | TGTGCCAGCAGCTTGAGGATAACTAGCGGGTTTCCAGATACGCAGTATTTT
TRBJ2-5 | - | - | TRBV7-2 | CASSPRRVLYQETQYF | TGTGCCAGCAGCCCCCGTAGAGTCTTGTACCAAGAGACCCAGTACTTC
TRBJ2-6 | - | - | TRBV12-2 | CASRLVCRIGSGANVLTF | TGTGCAAGTCGCTTAGTATGTCGGATCGGCTCTGGGGCCAACGTCCTGACTTTC
TRBJ2-5 | - | - | TRBV5-4 | CASSLDSLTQYF | TGTGCCAGCAGCTTGGACTCCCTGACCCAGTACTTC
TRBJ2-1 | few | TRBD2 | TRBV29-1 | CSVRGVAGVNEQFF | TGCAGCGTTCGTGGGGTAGCGGGAGTCAATGAGCAGTTCTTC
TRBJ2-7 | - | TRBD2 | TRBV13 | CASSIRAGSYEQYF | TGTGCCAGCAGCATACGAGCGGGATCCTACGAGCAGTACTTC
TRBJ1-4 | - | TRBD1 | TRBV2 | CASRSNRGGNEKLFF | TGTGCCAGCAGGTCAAACAGGGGCGGTAATGAAAAACTGTTTTTT
TRBJ2-1 | - | TRBD2 | TRBV25-1 | CASSSGRASNEQFF | TGTGCCAGCAGTAGCGGGAGGGCCTCGAATGAGCAGTTCTTC
TRBJ2-5 | - | TRBD2 | TRBV4-1 | CASSRYVSGTSGNQETQYF | TGCGCCAGCAGCCGATACGTCTCGGGGACTAGCGGGAATCAAGAGACCCAGTACTTC
TRBJ2-1 | - | TRBD2 | TRBV11-1 | CASSLVGLAENEQFF | TGTGCCAGCAGCTTAGTTGGACTAGCGGAGAATGAGCAGTTCTTC
TRBJ2-3 | - | TRBD2 | TRBV27 | CASSLFRLAPDTQYF | TGTGCCAGCAGTTTATTCCGACTAGCCCCAGATACGCAGTATTTT
TRBJ1-1 | many | - | TRBV21-1 | CASSKVGRPPAEAFF | TGTGCCAGCAGCAAAGTGGGCAGACCCCCGGCTGAAGCTTTCTTT
TRBJ2-3 | - | - | TRBV23-1 | CASSQSMWGSSTDTQYF | TGCGCCAGCAGTCAATCAATGTGGGGTTCAAGCACAGATACGCAGTATTTT
TRBJ2-3 | - | - | TRBV2 | CASSVLRVEDTQYF | TGTGCCAGCAGTGTGCTTAGGGTGGAAGATACGCAGTATTTT
TRBJ2-5 | - | TRBD2 | TRBV28 | CASSSPPGLAEPLWQETQYF | TGTGCCAGCAGTTCCCCCCCAGGACTAGCGGAACCCCTGTGGCAGGAGACCCAGTACTTC
TRBJ1-3 | - | - | TRBV19 | CASSIRDIGNTIYF | TGTGCCAGTAGTATTAGGGACATCGGAAACACCATATATTTT
TRBJ2-3 | many | - | TRBV5-6 | CASSLGDTQYF | TGTGCCAGCAGCTTGGGTGATACGCAGTATTTT
TRBJ2-1 | - | - | TRBV19 | CASSPFAGAHNEQFF | TGTGCCAGTAGCCCTTTTGCTGGGGCCCACAATGAGCAGTTCTTC
TRBJ2-1 | - | - | TRBV9 | CASSVVAGINEQFF | TGTGCCAGCAGCGTAGTAGCAGGGATCAATGAGCAGTTCTTC
TRBJ1-6 | - | - | TRBV7-2 | CASSSTGNSPLHF | TGTGCCAGCAGCTCAACGGGGAATTCACCCCTCCACTTT
TRBJ2-6 | - | - | TRBV6-5 | CASSYTGSSGANVLTF | TGTGCCAGCAGTTACACCGGAAGCTCTGGGGCCAACGTCCTGACTTTC
TRBJ2-5 | - | TRBD2 | TRBV19 | CASSIGPSGQETQYF | TGTGCCAGTAGTATCGGCCCTAGCGGACAAGAGACCCAGTACTTC
TRBJ1-2 | - | - | TRBV6-4 | CASRSEGRDYGYTF | TGTGCCAGCAGGTCGGAAGGGCGGGACTATGGCTACACCTTC
TRBJ1-2 | few | - | TRBV28 | CASSSGAYGYTF | TGTGCCAGCAGCTCAGGGGCCTATGGCTACACCTTC
TRBJ2-5 | - | TRBD2 | TRBV5-1 | CASSLAGLAGVETQYF | TGCGCCAGCAGCTTGGCCGGGCTAGCGGGAGTAGAGACCCAGTACTTC
TRBJ1-4 | - | - | TRBV9 | CASSVDPDPGKLFF | TGTGCCAGCAGCGTAGACCCAGATCCTGGGAAACTGTTTTTT
TRBJ1-4 | - | - | TRBV4-1 | CASSRGPGVNEKLFF | TGCGCCAGCAGCCGCGGGCCAGGGGTTAATGAAAAACTGTTTTTT
TRBJ2-1 | few | - | TRBV29-1 | CSASYPGPPEQFF | TGCAGCGCCAGCTATCCGGGACCACCGGAGCAGTTCTTC
TRBJ1-5 | - | TRBD1 | TRBV7-8 | CASSSDRGQPQHF | TGTGCCAGCAGCTCCGACAGGGGCCAGCCCCAGCATTTT
TRBJ2-3 | once | - | TRBV11-2 | CASTHPSTDTQYF | TGTGCCAGCACCCATCCCTCCACAGATACGCAGTATTTT
TRBJ1-5 | - | - | TRBV7-9 | CASSLGAGQPQHF | TGTGCCAGCAGCTTAGGGGCCGGGCAGCCCCAGCATTTT
TRBJ1-3 | - | - | TRBV7-9 | CASSLAQAFSGNTIYF | TGTGCCAGCAGCTTAGCCCAGGCTTTCTCTGGAAACACCATATATTTT
TRBJ2-1 | - | TRBD1 | TRBV5-1 | CASSLAPGGQYNEQFF | TGCGCCAGCAGCTTGGCACCAGGGGGACAATACAATGAGCAGTTCTTC
TRBJ1-1 | - | - | TRBV20-1 | CSVVGTEAFF | TGCAGTGTCGTGGGGACTGAAGCTTTCTTT
TRBJ2-7 | - | TRBD2 | TRBV5-1 | CASSLVAGRPYEQYF | TGCGCCAGCAGCTTGGTAGCGGGAAGACCCTACGAGCAGTACTTC
TRBJ2-3 | - | - | TRBV27 | CASSPLRAIIDTQYF | TGTGCCAGCAGTCCACTTCGGGCAATTATAGATACGCAGTATTTT
TRBJ1-5 | few | TRBD1 | TRBV10-3 | CAISVDRGSNQPQHF | TGTGCCATCAGTGTCGACAGGGGAAGCAATCAGCCCCAGCATTTT
TRBJ1-1 | - | - | TRBV1 | CTSSHRTRWTEAFF | TGCACCAGCAGCCACAGGACAAGGTGGACTGAAGCTTTCTTT
TRBJ1-2 | - | - | TRBV25-1 | CASSEDTGTKNGYTF | TGTGCCAGCAGTGAAGATACCGGGACAAAGAATGGCTACACCTTC
TRBJ2-7 | - | - | TRBV21-1 | CASSKVGGRTYEQYF | TGTGCCAGCAGCAAAGTAGGCGGGAGGACCTACGAGCAGTACTTC